A single sample gave rise to the 18 T cell receptor beta chains below, sequenced in a study of cytomegalovirus exposure and HLA in healthy donors. The study ran its PCR with 60 Vbeta and 13 Jbeta primers. TCRdb keeps only in-frame clones here, not all; method: immunoSEQ multiplex PCR. The sample holds some 110,000 clones, 60% to 85% seen once. The sample comprised PBMCs. Receptor source: a woman in her forties in good health and CMV-seropositive.

This chain joins TRBV10-3 and TRBJ2-2; 10 nucleotides match TRBD2. V gave up 3 bases and J gave up 6 bases; unmatched junction bases: 7. This CDR3 comprises 16 residues. Germline CDR1 and CDR2: ENHRY and SYGVKD. The CDR3 DNA is TGTGCCATCAGTGAAGGGCTAGCGGGAGTACCCGGGGAGCTGTTTTTT. Protein sequence: CAISEGLAGVPGELFF.

V is TRBV28 and J is TRBJ1-5; 7 bases match TRBD1. This CDR3 region has 14 residues. CDR1 is MDHEN, CDR2 SYDVKM, per germline. The junction had 6 bases not matched to a gene; V was cut back by 4 bases and J by 6 bases. The CDR3 DNA sequence: TGTGCCAGCAGTTGGACAGGCTTCAGTCAGCCCCAGCATTTT. It is translated as CASSWTGFSQPQHF. Using reference TRBV28 and TRBJ1-5 for the parts outside the CDR3, the full variable domain is DVKVTQSSRYLVKRTGEKVFLECVQDMDHENMFWYRQDPGLGLRLIYFSYDVKMKEKGDIPEGYSVSREKKERFSLILESASTNQTSMYLCASSWTGFSQPQHFGDGTRLSIL.

The V gene is TRBV5-1, the J gene TRBJ1-2, with D possibly matching TRBD1 (5 bases). This CDR3 is 14 amino acids long. Trimming took off 5 bases at V and 2 bases at J, with 13 bases between the two ends. Germline V gene lookup returns CDR1 SGHRS and CDR2 YFSETQ. The CDR3 nucleotides are TGCGCCAGCAGACGGGACTCTTCGAACTATGGCTACACCTTC. This translates into CASRRDSSNYGYTF. The variable domain in full, with the rest retrieved from reference TRBV5-1 and TRBJ1-2, is KAGVTQTPRYLIKTRGQQVTLSCSPISGHRSVSWYQQTPGQGLQFLFEYFSETQRNKGNFPGRFSGRQFSNSRSEMNVSTLELGDSALYLCASRRDSSNYGYTFGSGTRLTVV.

In this sample, this clone turned up a few times. The rearrangement links TRBV19 to TRBJ1-2; D ambiguous. V lost 4 bases to trimming and J lost 2 bases, with 20 bases between them. CDR3 length equals 17 residues. Germline-derived CDR1 and CDR2 are LNHDA and SQIVND (reference sequence). CDR3 region: CASSKFPRDPLNYGYTF. CDR3 nucleotide sequence: TGTGCCAGTAGTAAGTTTCCGAGGGATCCCTTGAACTATGGCTACACCTTC.

This clone turned up a few times. This chain joins TRBV7-9 and TRBJ2-1, with 9 positions matching TRBD2. J gave up 7 bases and V 1 base, and 5 bases lay outside the gene matches. The germline CDR1 and CDR2 sequences are SEHNR and FQNEAQ (reference sequence). CDR3 length: 15 amino acids. CDR3 nucleotide sequence: TGTGCCAGCAGCTTAGTAGCTAGCGGGAATAATGAGCAGTTCTTC. Translation gives CASSLVASGNNEQFF.

V is TRBV9 and J is TRBJ2-2; 8 bases fit TRBD1. The CDR3 is 17 residues long. CDR1 is SGDLS, CDR2 YYNGEE, per germline. Trimming removed 1 base from V and 0 bases from J; junction bases left unmatched: 5. DNA of the CDR3: TGTGCCAGCAGCGTACCTCGGACAGGGACGAACACCGGGGAGCTGTTTTTT. This sequence encodes CASSVPRTGTNTGELFF.

The rearrangement joins TRBV5-4 to TRBJ2-7, with 8 bases that match TRBD2. The junction had 10 bases not matched to a gene; V was cut back by 5 bases and J by 6 bases. CDR1 is SGHNT and CDR2 is YYREEE in the germline V gene (reference sequence). This CDR3 region has 14 residues. In DNA form, the CDR3 reads TGTGCCAGCAGATCAACCCCGAGCGGGGGCGAGCAGTACTTC. Protein product: CASRSTPSGGEQYF.

The J gene is TRBJ2-7, the V gene TRBV5-1; TRBD2 is a possible D gene (6 bases). Germline loops: CDR1 SGHRS, CDR2 YFSETQ. Trimming removed 2 bases from V and 3 bases from J, with 15 bases in between. The length of the CDR3 is 15 residues. CDR3 loop: CASSLNAGTNYEQYF. The CDR3 DNA sequence: TGCGCCAGCAGCTTAAACGCGGGGACCAACTACGAGCAGTACTTC.

This clone was detected once. The chain recombines TRBV15 with TRBJ1-1; the D is unclear. Germline V lookup: CDR1 LNHNV, CDR2 YYDKDF (reference sequence). Trimming took 5 bases from V and 1 from J, leaving 14 bases between them. CDR3 length: 15 amino acids. The CDR3 sequence is CATSFGMAGNTEAFF. The CDR3, as DNA: TGTGCCACCAGCTTCGGGATGGCAGGGAACACTGAAGCTTTCTTT.

The sample holds one count of this clone. The V gene is TRBV4-2, the J gene TRBJ1-6; D is ambiguous. In germline, CDR1 is LGHNA, CDR2 YNFKEQ. The V end was cut by 1 base, the J end by 7 bases, with 11 bases between. The CDR3 has 15 residues. The CDR3 sequence: CASSQGYAQNSPLHF. The CDR3, as DNA: TGTGCCAGCAGCCAAGGCTACGCACAGAATTCACCCCTCCACTTT.

V usage is TRBV5-1 and J usage is TRBJ2-7; 10 nucleotides line up with TRBD2. Germline V lookup: CDR1 SGHRS, CDR2 YFSETQ. This CDR3 is built from 15 residues. V lost 2 bases to trimming and J lost 0 bases; unmatched junction nucleotides: 2. Here the CDR3 DNA reads TGCGCCAGCAGCTTCGGACTAGCGGACTCCTACGAGCAGTACTTC. It specifies CASSFGLADSYEQYF. The whole variable domain, filled in from reference TRBV5-1 and TRBJ2-7, reads KAGVTQTPRYLIKTRGQQVTLSCSPISGHRSVSWYQQTPGQGLQFLFEYFSETQRNKGNFPGRFSGRQFSNSRSEMNVSTLELGDSALYLCASSFGLADSYEQYFGPGTRLTVT.

This sequence joins TRBV19 and TRBJ1-5; D is perhaps TRBD1 (6 bases). V shed 1 base and J shed 0 bases, with 7 bases lying between them. Germline loops: CDR1 LNHDA, CDR2 SQIVND (reference sequence). The CDR3 totals 15 residues. CDR3 region: CASSIGTASNQPQHF. CDR3 DNA sequence: TGTGCCAGTAGTATAGGGACAGCTAGCAATCAGCCCCAGCATTTT.

This clone was detected a few times. The V gene is TRBV21-1, the J gene TRBJ1-2; the table calls TRBD1, which could not be checked here. TRBV21-1 is noted as a pseudogene. This CDR3 region has 14 residues. CDR3 sequence (DNA): TGTGCCAACAGGACAGGCCAAGAGAACTATGGCTACACCTTC. It encodes CANRTGQENYGYTF.

The chain combines TRBV4-2 with TRBJ2-5; D is unclear. In germline, CDR1 is LGHNA, CDR2 YNFKEQ. With 0 bases removed from V and 5 bases from J, the gap between germline ends came to 10 bases. This CDR3 region has 14 residues. CDR3 loop: CASSQDKPRETQYF. CDR3 in DNA: TGTGCCAGCAGCCAAGATAAACCGCGGGAGACCCAGTACTTC.

V usage is TRBV7-8 and J usage is TRBJ2-7; tentatively, D is TRBD2 (5 bases). The germline V gene encodes CDR1 SGHVS and CDR2 FQNEAQ. The CDR3 is 18 residues long. The V end lost 1 base, the J end lost 4 bases, and 23 bases lay between the germline ends. The CDR3 sequence is CASSLELGGPASRYEQYF. The CDR3 region has the DNA TGTGCCAGCAGCTTAGAGTTAGGAGGCCCGGCTAGTAGGTACGAGCAGTACTTC.

This chain connects TRBV7-9 to TRBJ2-3; no reliable D call. CDR3 size: 13 residues. Between the trimmed V and J ends, which lost 5 bases and 4 bases, there was a span of 10 bases. Germline loops: CDR1 SEHNR, CDR2 FQNEAQ (reference sequence). The CDR3 DNA is TGTGCCAGCAGCCCAAGACGGGCAGATACGCAGTATTTT. It yields the protein CASSPRRADTQYF. The entire variable domain, with the rest obtained from reference TRBV7-9 and TRBJ2-3, is as follows: DTGVSQNPRHKITKRGQNVTFRCDPISEHNRLYWYRQTLGQGPEFLTYFQNEAQLEKSRLLSDRFSAERPKGSFSTLEIQRTEQGDSAMYLCASSPRRADTQYFGPGTRLTVL.

The chain joins TRBV5-1 to TRBJ2-7; no reliable D call. The V end lost 5 bases, the J end lost 4 bases, and 19 bases lay between the germline ends. CDR1 is SGHRS and CDR2 is YFSETQ in the germline V gene. CDR3 size: 15 residues. In DNA, the CDR3 is TGCGCCAGCAGAGATGTCAATCTGGCCGATTACGAGCAGTACTTC. Amino acids: CASRDVNLADYEQYF.

The chain employs TRBV4-1 and TRBJ1-5; 7 bases are a match to TRBD1. CDR3 size: 14 residues. Germline V gives CDR1 MGHRA, CDR2 YSYEKL. J lost 5 bases, V lost 4 bases, and 5 bases had no gene match. The CDR3 here is CASSLDTGDQPQHF. The CDR3 DNA reads TGCGCCAGCAGCCTAGACACAGGGGATCAGCCCCAGCATTTT.